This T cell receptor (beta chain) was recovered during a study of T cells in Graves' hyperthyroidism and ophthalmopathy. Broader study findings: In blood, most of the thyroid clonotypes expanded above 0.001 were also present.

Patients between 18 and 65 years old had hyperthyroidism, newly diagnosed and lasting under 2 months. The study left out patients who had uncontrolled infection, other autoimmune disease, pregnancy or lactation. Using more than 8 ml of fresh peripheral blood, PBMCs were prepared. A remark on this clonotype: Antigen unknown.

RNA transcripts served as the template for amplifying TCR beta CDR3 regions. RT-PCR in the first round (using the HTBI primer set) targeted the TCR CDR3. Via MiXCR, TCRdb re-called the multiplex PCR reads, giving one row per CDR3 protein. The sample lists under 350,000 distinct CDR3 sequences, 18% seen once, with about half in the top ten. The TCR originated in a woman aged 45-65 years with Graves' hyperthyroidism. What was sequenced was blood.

This chain's CDR3 is CASSIQDRETQYF. The CDR3 coding sequence is TGTGCCAGTAGTATCCAAGACCGGGAGACCCAGTACTTC. The chain joins TRBV19 to TRBJ2-5, with D hard to call. The germline V and J ends were trimmed by 3 bases and 5 bases, with 10 bases remaining between them. The CDR3 has 13 residues. Germline V gene sequence: CDR1 LNHDA, CDR2 SQIVND (reference sequence).